This T cell receptor (beta chain) was retrieved from a study of human T cells and chemical hapten exposure (dated by TCRdb to about 2021). About the full investigation: For sensitization, 2% DPC in acetone was applied to a roughly 2 cm by roughly 2 cm area of upper inner arm skin. Throughout the roughly 23-week study period, patients were also given weekly therapeutic DPC doses on the scalp. Patch testing was performed on the upper back with Finn chambers containing 0.01% DPC, and the patch tests were scored after 6 days according to International Contact Dermatitis Research Group standards. Most of the patients in the cohort were female, and the cohort covered alopecia areata with under or over 50% scalp involvement, alopecia totalis and alopecia universalis. Libraries were combined into a pool for sequencing, and differences in TCR yield between samples came mainly from small differences in library volumes within the pool. Peripheral blood TCR repertoire changes were tracked in vivo in alopecia patients during primary and secondary sensitization to the hapten diphenylcyclopropenone (DPC). Patient blood was sampled pre-sensitization (week 0) and at 2, 6 and about 24 weeks after DPC sensitization. Nearly 30 alopecia patients provided blood for TCR sequencing at one to four time points (pre-sensitization, 2, 6 and 24 weeks).

In the germline V gene, CDR1 corresponds to SQVTM and CDR2 to ANQGSEA. From cysteine to phenylalanine, the CDR3 is 11 amino acids long. Only the CDR3 DNA is retained, 33 bases long and in frame from the first base. V is pared back by 4 bases and J by 5 bases, with 7 bases lying between the germline termini. Results and caveats for the whole study, not just this receptor: A positive correlation was found between the number of PT1 expanded TCRs and patch test score, with significance reached at thresholds 8, 16 and 32 but not 4. The number of TCRs above 1 in 1000 frequency did not change with DPC sensitization; there was no evidence of global repertoire structure alterations. All patients had alopecia, a presumed autoimmune disease, so their immune response might differ from that of healthy individuals. Compared with pre-sensitization or healthy control sets, expanded TCRs formed significantly more large CDR3 similarity clusters, which is consistent with antigen-driven responses. Repeated subsampling changed both the strength of the expansion versus patch-test correlation and the threshold at which the correlation became significant.

The intended sense of this specimen's time point label: patch test 2, 6 weeks after DPC sensitization. The intended sense of this specimen's treatment or condition label: therapeutic diphenylcyclopropenone sensitization with weekly scalp DPC. At each patch-test visit, blood was drawn before the patch test was applied. Eligible patients were aged 18 to 70, diagnosed with alopecia, deemed suitable for DPC therapy, and excluded if pregnant. Unfractionated whole blood was collected in Tempus Blood RNA tubes, and total RNA was extracted from that blood. Ten or more counts support this clonotype. Its antigen is still unknown. No much larger clone is present one base from it, and per-base qualities are unavailable. Receptor amplification or capture employed RACE. TCRdb names NextSeq 500 as the instrument used. Library preparation attached unique molecular identifiers to individual cDNA molecules for quantitative, reproducible TCR counting. Both TCR alpha and TCR beta chains were sequenced from each blood RNA sample. Turning to the authors' computational methods: The median number of TCRs per sample was over 85,000, ranging from about 20,000 to 690,600. The Decombinator software suite was used to annotate the V, J and CDR3 of the TCR reads. For the PS versus PT1 abundance plots, all samples were subsampled to the same number of TCRs (28,000). Expanded TCRs were defined as absent before sensitization and observed at least eight times at the 2-week time point. TCRdb took the public reads, trimmed them with fastp at Q25, ran MiXCR for clone calling and kept in-frame beta chains. Identical CDR3 protein sequences are pooled into one entry, listed with their most common genes and DNA. Here the V and J calls rest on TCRdb's processing, not on the authors' analysis. The sample has tens of thousands of distinct CDR3 sequences on record, around 6.7% of them singletons. Under 1.5% of the sample goes to the ten largest clones.

The chain links TRBV29-1 with TRBJ2-3, with the identity of the D gene unclear. The receptor was derived from a woman aged 30 to 39 with alopecia areata. Some clones in this sample may be carry-over from other donors' samples. Sequenced material: whole blood, taken in connection with sensitization to the hapten diphenylcyclopropenone (DPC). The CDR3 reads as follows: CSVALGDTQYF. The bases are TGCAGCGTTGCGCTCGGAGATACGCAGTATTTT.